This is a list of T cell receptor beta chains from one sample in a study of blood T cell repertoires in COVID-19. Sequencing was performed with immunoSEQ multiplex PCR; in TCRdb, only in-frame clones are kept and a portion is missing. The top ten clones hold 0.2% to 0.3% of a sample with around 700,000 clones, 70% to 90% of them seen once. Sequenced input: peripheral blood. All receptors derive from a woman aged 18-29 years with acute or convalescent COVID-19. Both conserved end residues are part of each CDR3. A D gene is named only where the DNA matches it firmly. Clone size, where shown, is once, few, many, or a class for clones that have expanded.

J: TRBJ1-1
D: .
size: .
V: TRBV2
CDR3: CAEGSLNTEAFF
DNA: TGTGCCGAGGGCAGCTTGAACACTGAAGCTTTCTTT

J: TRBJ2-7
D: TRBD2
size: .
V: TRBV6-5
CDR3: CASTLSAGGPHEQYF
DNA: TGTGCCAGCACCCTCTCAGCGGGGGGCCCCCACGAGCAGTACTTC

J: TRBJ2-2
D: TRBD2
size: .
V: TRBV3-1/TRBV3-2
CDR3: CASSQVRGNGELFF
DNA: TGTGCCAGCAGCCAAGTGCGGGGGAACGGGGAGCTGTTTTTT

J: TRBJ1-2
D: TRBD1
size: .
V: TRBV5-1
CDR3: CASSFGTGHGYTF
DNA: TGCGCCAGCAGCTTCGGGACAGGGCACGGCTACACCTTC

J: TRBJ1-2
D: .
size: few
V: TRBV9
CDR3: CASSVSAGLIFNYGYTF
DNA: TGTGCCAGCAGCGTATCGGCAGGGCTCATTTTTAACTATGGCTACACCTTC

J: TRBJ1-4
D: TRBD1
size: .
V: TRBV7-6
CDR3: CASSPGTGVGSTNEKLFF
DNA: TGTGCCAGCAGCCCCGGGACAGGGGTAGGGAGCACTAATGAAAAACTGTTTTTT

J: TRBJ1-5
D: TRBD1
size: .
V: TRBV7-3
CDR3: CASSFLRQGRPPSGQPQHF
DNA: TGTGCCAGCAGCTTCCTAAGACAGGGCCGCCCCCCAAGTGGTCAGCCCCAGCATTTT

J: TRBJ1-5
D: .
size: .
V: TRBV30
CDR3: CAWSVRRGGGRGQPQHF
DNA: TGTGCCTGGAGTGTGCGAAGGGGAGGTGGCAGAGGTCAGCCCCAGCATTTT

J: TRBJ1-2
D: TRBD1
size: once
V: TRBV5-8
CDR3: CASSSDRDGYTF
DNA: TGTGCCAGCAGCTCTGACAGGGATGGCTACACCTTC

J: TRBJ1-2
D: .
size: .
V: TRBV30
CDR3: CAWSSTGDYGYTF
DNA: TGTGCCTGGAGTTCTACAGGAGACTATGGCTACACCTTC

J: TRBJ2-3
D: .
size: .
V: TRBV7-2
CDR3: CASSLVATPTDTQYF
DNA: TGTGCCAGCAGCTTAGTAGCGACACCCACAGATACGCAGTATTTT

J: TRBJ1-2
D: TRBD1
size: .
V: TRBV5-1
CDR3: CASSLALGQGDDYTF
DNA: TGCGCCAGCAGCTTGGCCCTGGGACAGGGAGATGACTACACCTTC

J: TRBJ1-1
D: .
size: .
V: TRBV20-1
CDR3: CSASVTVEAFF
DNA: TGCAGTGCCAGCGTGACAGTAGAAGCTTTCTTT

J: TRBJ1-3
D: .
size: .
V: TRBV24-1
CDR3: CATSDLTDSTSPLSGNTIYF
DNA: TGTGCCACCAGTGATTTGACCGACAGTACCTCTCCTCTCTCTGGAAACACCATATATTTT

J: TRBJ2-7
D: .
size: .
V: TRBV6-1
CDR3: CASSETGGAYEQYF
DNA: TGTGCCAGCAGTGAAACAGGAGGGGCCTACGAGCAGTACTTC

J: TRBJ1-1
D: .
size: .
V: TRBV6-5
CDR3: CASSYDLKGVATEAFF
DNA: TGTGCCAGCAGTTACGATCTAAAGGGGGTCGCCACAGAAGCTTTCTTT

J: TRBJ1-1
D: TRBD1
size: .
V: TRBV6-4
CDR3: CAIHHPTGMNTEAFF
DNA: TGTGCCATCCACCATCCGACAGGGATGAACACTGAAGCTTTCTTT

J: TRBJ1-1
D: .
size: .
V: TRBV19
CDR3: CASKLRVPKKNTEAFF
DNA: TGTGCCAGTAAATTGAGGGTCCCGAAAAAGAACACTGAAGCTTTCTTT

J: TRBJ2-7
D: TRBD1
size: .
V: TRBV6-5
CDR3: CASSRGTVAGEQYF
DNA: TGTGCCAGCAGTAGGGGGACAGTTGCTGGCGAGCAGTACTTC

J: TRBJ1-2
D: .
size: .
V: TRBV5-1
CDR3: CASSSGTGNGYTF
DNA: TGCGCCAGCAGCTCAGGGACTGGAAATGGCTACACCTTC

J: TRBJ2-1
D: TRBD2
size: .
V: TRBV28
CDR3: CATCYSGGSEQFF
DNA: TGTGCCACTTGCTATAGCGGGGGGTCTGAGCAGTTCTTC

J: TRBJ1-3
D: .
size: .
V: TRBV30
CDR3: CAWRPGATSGNTIYF
DNA: TGTGCCTGGAGGCCAGGGGCCACCTCTGGAAACACCATATATTTT

J: TRBJ1-3
D: .
size: .
V: TRBV5-1
CDR3: CASSLAPRVGGNTIYF
DNA: TGCGCCAGCAGCTTGGCCCCCAGGGTGGGGGGAAACACCATATATTTT

J: TRBJ2-5
D: .
size: .
V: TRBV7-2
CDR3: CASNPDSQETQYF
DNA: TGTGCCAGCAACCCAGACAGTCAAGAGACCCAGTACTTC

J: TRBJ1-2
D: .
size: .
V: TRBV6-2/TRBV6-3
CDR3: CASSYSYRFPIYGYTF
DNA: TGTGCCAGCAGTTACTCCTACAGGTTCCCCATCTATGGCTACACCTTC

J: TRBJ1-5
D: .
size: .
V: TRBV6-1
CDR3: CASSEGRTINQPQHF
DNA: TGTGCCAGCAGTGAAGGACGGACTATCAATCAGCCCCAGCATTTT

J: TRBJ1-2
D: .
size: .
V: TRBV25-1
CDR3: CASSEWGGAGGYTF
DNA: TGTGCCAGCAGTGAATGGGGGGGGGCTGGTGGCTACACCTTC

J: TRBJ1-2
D: .
size: .
V: TRBV19
CDR3: CASTYGSSYGYTF
DNA: TGTGCCAGTACCTACGGGTCCTCCTATGGCTACACCTTC

J: TRBJ2-6
D: .
size: .
V: TRBV9
CDR3: CASSFRQISGANVLTF
DNA: TGTGCCAGCAGCTTCCGACAGATCTCTGGGGCCAACGTCCTGACTTTC

J: TRBJ1-1
D: .
size: .
V: TRBV5-1
CDR3: CASSFQAGRFVMNTEAFF
DNA: TGCGCCAGCAGCTTTCAGGCAGGGCGTTTCGTTATGAACACTGAAGCTTTCTTT

J: TRBJ2-1
D: .
size: once
V: TRBV7-2
CDR3: CASSLGTTWDEQFF
DNA: TGTGCCAGCAGCTTAGGGACTACGTGGGATGAGCAGTTCTTC

J: TRBJ2-5
D: TRBD1
size: .
V: TRBV5-1
CDR3: CASSGGQGAETQYF
DNA: TGCGCCAGCAGCGGGGGACAGGGAGCGGAGACCCAGTACTTC

J: TRBJ2-3
D: .
size: .
V: TRBV18
CDR3: CASSRTEGASSDTQYF
DNA: TGTGCCAGCTCCCGGACGGAGGGGGCAAGTTCAGATACGCAGTATTTT

J: TRBJ1-6
D: TRBD1
size: .
V: TRBV19
CDR3: CASSVDRAYSPLHF
DNA: TGTGCCAGTAGTGTGGACAGGGCATATTCACCCCTCCACTTT

J: TRBJ1-1
D: TRBD1
size: .
V: TRBV3-1/TRBV3-2
CDR3: CASRRQGADTEAFF
DNA: TGTGCCAGCAGGAGACAGGGGGCGGACACTGAAGCTTTCTTT

J: TRBJ1-2
D: TRBD1
size: .
V: TRBV19
CDR3: CASSFWDRAFNYGYTF
DNA: TGTGCCAGTAGTTTCTGGGACAGGGCTTTTAACTATGGCTACACCTTC

J: TRBJ2-3
D: TRBD1
size: .
V: TRBV19
CDR3: CASSGFRGQGTDTQYF
DNA: TGTGCCAGTAGCGGATTTCGGGGACAGGGCACAGATACGCAGTATTTT

J: TRBJ1-2
D: TRBD1
size: once
V: TRBV5-1
CDR3: CASSYSGTGWIYGYTF
DNA: TGCGCCAGCAGCTATTCCGGGACAGGGTGGATCTATGGCTACACCTTC